This entry concerns a single T cell receptor (beta chain). Its antigen is not known. The investigators amplified TCR beta CDR3 regions from RNA transcripts. The TCR CDR3 was amplified in a first-round RT-PCR using the HTBI primer set. TCRdb analysed the multiplex PCR reads with MiXCR anew, one entry per CDR3 protein. The sample shows some 510,000 distinct CDR3 sequences, roughly 50% of them seen only once. The data were obtained in a study of T cells in Graves' hyperthyroidism and ophthalmopathy. Hyperthyroidism was newly diagnosed in patients aged 18 to 65 (duration under 2 months). Germline-derived CDR1 and CDR2 are SNHLY and FYNNEI. The CDR3 is 15 residues long. V lost 6 bases to trimming and J lost 10 bases, with 19 bases between them. The study, taken as a whole, reports: Stable hyperthyroidism was separated from ophthalmopathy by a model based on 13 V-J features. Onset of ophthalmopathy came a median roughly 6.4 months after the model predicted it.

The chain has TRBV2 and TRBJ1-6; weak D call: TRBD1 (6 bases). Sequencing was carried out using peripheral blood or thyroid tissue (not recorded which). The TCR sequence derives from a young woman with Graves' hyperthyroidism. CDR3 nucleotide sequence: TGTGCCAGCAGCTTAGGGGGGGACCAAGGGTCACCCCTCCACTTT. Translation: CASSLGGDQGSPLHF.